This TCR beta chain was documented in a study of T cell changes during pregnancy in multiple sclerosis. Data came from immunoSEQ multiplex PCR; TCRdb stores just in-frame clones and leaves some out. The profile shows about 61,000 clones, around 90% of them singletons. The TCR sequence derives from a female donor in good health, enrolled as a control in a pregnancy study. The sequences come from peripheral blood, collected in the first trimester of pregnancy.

The CDR3 here is CASSIGQPNHMNTEAFF. CDR3 coding DNA: TGTGCCAGCAGCATCGGACAACCTAATCACATGAACACTGAAGCTTTCTTT. The gene calls are TRBV5-6 and TRBJ1-1, with D tentatively TRBD1 (5 bases). The germline V and J ends were trimmed by 4 bases and 0 bases, with 19 bases remaining between them. The germline CDR1 and CDR2 sequences are SGHDT and YYEEEE. The CDR3 is 17 amino acids.